This T cell receptor (beta chain) appears in the sequencing data of a study of shared clonotypes between healthy human individuals (dated by TCRdb to 2018 to 2021). Background on the whole study: The cohort comprised a couple of women and a few men aged 18 to 49 years. Each donor's leukapheresis produced roughly between roughly 0.94 and 9.5 billion PBMCs. The study deeply sequenced blood TCR repertoires of about 5 healthy adults to estimate repertoire size and the extent of clonotype sharing between individuals. For each donor, CD4 naive and CD4 memory were each run on three plates, CD8 naive on two plates, and CD8 memory on one plate. Different laboratories and diverse techniques were used to prepare libraries and sequence TCR repertoires, to increase sequencing depth and limit assay-specific biases.

Using the deep immunoSEQ assay, multiplex PCR amplified TCR CDR3 regions from genomic DNA. Genomic DNA extracted from each cell subset was distributed evenly over all wells of several immunoSEQ 96-well plates, and each plate served as one replicate. For sorted subsets, each replicate PCR was loaded with about 200 ng genomic DNA, equivalent to 30,000 or so T cell genomes. Purified libraries were measured with a Qubit 3.0 fluorometer, size-checked on a Bioanalyzer 2100, and measured again with the KAPA Library Quantification kit. Every immunoSEQ 96-well plate was sequenced on a separate single-read 150-cycle Illumina NextSeq 550 flow cell. The paper's data handling went like this. Because the immunoSEQ output held only junctional sequences and lacked quality scores, the filtering could not match the filtering applied to full-length reads. To assign V/J genes and CDR3, sequences were annotated against IMGT germline references using PyIR, a Python wrapper for IgBLAST v1.9. Reads were filtered out if the reads had weak V/J assignments (E-value above 1e-6), no CDR3, stop codons, out-of-frame junctions, or ambiguous translated residues. V3J clonotypes were defined as sequences sharing an identical inferred V gene, J gene, and CDR3 amino acid sequence. Percentage overlap between repertoires was computed as shared unique clonotypes divided by the size of the smaller repertoire. Three approaches were used to assess repertoire richness: RTK rarefaction, the Chao1 estimator, and Recon v2.1 estimates of unobserved clonotypes. Generation probabilities were computed with OLGA for all TCRbeta clonotypes obtained by the gDNA method from several donors. The table comes from immuneACCESS by way of TCRdb, which keeps in-frame sequences with V and J called. Part of the clones is missing from these tables; in studies checked, under half for an unresolved V gene and the rest for unknown reasons. V, J and clone size derive from that table, while D and trimming were established from the DNA sequence. The sample includes 550,000 to 800,000 clones, with roughly 70% observed a single time. The top ten constitute over 1.5% of the sample.

Concerning this clone: Its target antigen remains unknown. Within one base of it there is no much larger clone, and no base qualities were kept.

Points the paper makes about the study in general: Because the study included only a small number of donors, the genetic and exposure-history diversity represented was limited. Across four donors, roughly 5.4% of naive CD4, approximately 4% of naive CD8, around 2.1% of memory CD4, and approximately 0.4% of memory CD8 clonotypes were shared. Sampling was limited to blood, and TCR repertoires in tissue likely differ from TCR repertoires in blood. Based on pairwise subsampling, the degree of clonotype sharing among donors was expected to be affected by sequencing depth. Clonotypes shared by all four sorted-subset donors showed higher generation probabilities than non-shared clonotypes. Estimated clonotype richness was generally larger for naive than for memory subsets. Incomplete sequencing was indicated by rarefaction of sorted-subset datasets, despite the large sequencing depth.

Here V drops 6 bases and J drops 8 bases, and the junction holds 4 bases not matched to any gene. The germline V gene (reference sequence) supplies CDR1 MNHEY and CDR2 SMNVEV. From the cysteine up to the phenylalanine, the CDR3 has a length of 13 residues. The entry retains the CDR3 DNA only, 39 bases that are in frame from base 1. Donors were healthy HIV-negative adults with no recently reported acute infections or vaccinations. All donors were Caucasian adults living in Nashville, Tennessee, USA. Magnetic negative selection was used to enrich CD4+ T cells, after which naive cells were positively selected on CD45RA and the negative fraction became the memory subset. Blood was collected by leukapheresis, and PBMCs were isolated by Ficoll-Histopaque density gradient centrifugation and then cryopreserved in liquid nitrogen vapor phase. Analytical flow cytometry was used to check the purity and quantity of each magnetically sorted T cell population. From each sorted fraction, genomic DNA was isolated and quantified by UV absorbance on a Nanodrop 2000c.

Recombination joined TRBV27 with TRBJ2-4; 10 bases in between match TRBD1. The clonotype comes from a woman aged 25 to 39 in good health. The specimen was memory CD4+ T cells sorted from blood. Read against the paper, the sample's cell subset or site label means: CD45RA-negative fraction. The CDR3 amino acid sequence is: CASRMTGGDIQYF. The bases are TGTGCCAGCAGGATGACAGGGGGCGACATTCAGTACTTC.